This T cell receptor (beta chain) is drawn from a study of cytomegalovirus exposure and HLA in healthy donors. Broader study findings: Most TCR sequences proved rare, with some public TCRs found in many donors. Researchers catalogued approximately 170 TCR beta chains as cytomegalovirus-associated.

The CDR3 contains 13 residues. Trimming took 7 bases from V and 5 from J, leaving 14 bases between them. Germline assignment: CDR1 SNHLY and CDR2 FYNNEI. The repertoire was sequenced with immunoSEQ multiplex PCR; TCRdb's copy has only in-frame clones and lacks some. Here the sample spans roughly 170,000 clones, around 82% being singletons. In the case of this clone: Its antigen is not known.

The chain couples TRBV2 to TRBJ2-5; weak D call: TRBD1 (5 bases). The receptor was isolated from a woman between 18 and 29 years old in good health and CMV-seropositive. Sequenced sample: PBMCs. The CDR3 DNA is TGTGCCAGCATGGGGCAGGGTCTGGAGACCCAGTACTTC. This encodes CASMGQGLETQYF.